The T cell receptor beta chain under discussion was sequenced for a study of T-cell reconstitution after alpha-beta-depleted transplantation in children. Preparation of the TCRbeta library used unique molecular identifiers. Each CDR3 protein gets one entry after TCRdb re-called the PCR reads with MiXCR. The sample consists of about 400,000 distinct CDR3 sequences, around 21% of them appearing once. Looked up from germline, CDR1 is DFQATT and CDR2 is SNEGSKA (reference sequence). The CDR3 is made up of 15 amino acids. V trimming: 0 bases; J trimming: 5 bases; junction bases outside the gene matches: 6. This clonotype has more than one count but fewer than ten.

The TCR originated in a human donor who donated a stem cell graft to a child with acute myeloid leukemia. The source was PBMCs from the stem cell graft donor, collected from the stem cell graft. The genes are TRBV20-1 and TRBJ2-1, with 8 bases matching TRBD1. DNA of the CDR3: TGCAGTGCTAGAGATGCGGGACAGGTAAACAATGAGCAGTTCTTC. Its translation is CSARDAGQVNNEQFF.